This T cell receptor beta chain was documented in a study of long-term antiretroviral therapy in people with HIV. This CDR3 comprises 16 residues. Germline CDR1 is SGHRS and CDR2 is YFSETQ. V lost 1 base, J lost 3 bases, and 13 bases lay in between. Samples were assayed with immunoSEQ v3.0 at survey level. Some clones are missing from TCRdb's copy, which holds only in-frame ones; the method was immunoSEQ multiplex PCR. This table holds about 33,000 clones, 96% found once. General observations from the study: No data on ART adherence, viral resistance or therapy changes. Possibly under older ART regimens, blood was drawn between about 2003 and 2018. Post-ART, diversity grew, though it stayed under transplant donor control levels. Clones expanded before ART dominated the repertoire at all time points.

On this clone itself: Its antigen is currently unknown.

This clonotype was sampled from a man aged 30 to 45 with HIV. V usage is TRBV5-1 and J usage is TRBJ2-2, with TRBD1 as a possible D gene (6 bases). Source: unsorted PBMCs, taken 6.5 to 6.9 years after starting antiretroviral therapy. For the CDR3, the DNA is TGCGCCAGCAGCTTGACCACGGACAGATACACCGGGGAGCTGTTTTTT. Translating it yields CASSLTTDRYTGELFF.